Below, 4 T cell receptor beta chains from the same sample are listed, as sequenced in a study of blood T cell repertoires in COVID-19. Libraries were prepared by immunoSEQ multiplex PCR; TCRdb keeps only in-frame clonotypes and omits some of them. Counted here are 250,000 to 300,000 clones, less than 85% occurring once; the ten biggest clones make up under 5.5%. The sequencing input was peripheral blood. These receptor sequences come from a man aged 60 to 75 who had recovered from COVID-19.

V usage is TRBV24-1 and J usage is TRBJ2-1, with 10 bases lining up with TRBD1. V was clipped by 4 bases and J by 4 bases; unmatched bases: 12. The V gene's germline CDR1 is KGHDR and CDR2 SFDVKD. The CDR3 contains 18 residues. DNA of the CDR3: TGTGCCACCAGTGAGTTTGCCCCGGGACAGGGGATATACAATGAGCAGTTCTTC. This translates into CATSEFAPGQGIYNEQFF.

The J gene is TRBJ2-7, the V gene TRBV21-1; the table's D gene call, TRBD1, was not cross checked with the DNA. TRBV21-1 is flagged as a pseudogene. The CDR3 is 15 residues long. The CDR3 DNA sequence: TGTGCCAGCAGCAAAGCGACAGGGCCGAGGTACGAGCAGTACTTC. Protein: CASSKATGPRYEQYF.

The chain recombines TRBV7-2 with TRBJ2-5, with 16 bases fitting TRBD2. The CDR3 covers 17 residues. The V and J ends lost 5 bases and 7 bases, in that order; junction bases with no gene match: 10. From germline, CDR1 is SGHTA and CDR2 FQGNSA. The CDR3 DNA sequence: TGTGCCAGCAGCCGGGGACTAGCGGGGGGGCCGGTGCGGACCCAGTACTTC. It encodes CASSRGLAGGPVRTQYF.

V usage is TRBV18 and J usage is TRBJ2-1, with 7 bases lining up with TRBD2. CDR3 length: 18 residues. The germline CDR1 and CDR2 sequences are KGHSH and LQKENI. V shed 5 bases and J 3 bases; nucleotides not matched to a gene: 16. The CDR3 DNA follows: TGTGCCAGCTCAGGAACGACCCGGGGGGAGGCCCTCTACAATGAGCAGTTCTTC. Residues: CASSGTTRGEALYNEQFF.